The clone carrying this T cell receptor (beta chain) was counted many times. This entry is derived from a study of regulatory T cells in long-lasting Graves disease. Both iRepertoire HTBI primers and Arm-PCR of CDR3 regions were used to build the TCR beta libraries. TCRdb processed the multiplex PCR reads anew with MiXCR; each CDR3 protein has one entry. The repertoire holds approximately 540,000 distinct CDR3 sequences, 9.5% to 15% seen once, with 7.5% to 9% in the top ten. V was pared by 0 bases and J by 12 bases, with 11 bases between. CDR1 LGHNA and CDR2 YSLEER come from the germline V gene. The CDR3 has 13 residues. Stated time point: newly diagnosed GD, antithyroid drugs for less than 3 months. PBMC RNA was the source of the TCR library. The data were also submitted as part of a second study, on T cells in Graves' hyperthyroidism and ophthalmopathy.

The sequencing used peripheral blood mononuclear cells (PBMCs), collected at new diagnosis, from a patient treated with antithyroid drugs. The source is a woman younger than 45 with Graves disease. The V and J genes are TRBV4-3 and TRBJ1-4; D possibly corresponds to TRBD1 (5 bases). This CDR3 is CASSQDWGSQLFF. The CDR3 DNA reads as TGCGCCAGCAGCCAAGACTGGGGGTCGCAACTGTTTTTT.